The 20 T cell receptor beta chains reported below all come from one sample, sequenced in a study of a mutant IDH1 vaccine in newly diagnosed glioma. Time point in this sample: week 23, last vaccination. Topical imiquimod accompanied each vaccine dose, which consisted of 300 ug of mutant IDH1 20-mer peptide. The antigens these receptors bind are not known. TCRdb keeps only in-frame clones here, not all; method: immunoSEQ multiplex PCR. The sample lists approximately 79,000 clones, approximately 85% seen once, with over 0.6% in the top ten. The starting material was PBMCs, obtained from a glioma patient whose treatment included an IDH1 peptide vaccine. The receptor source for this set is a woman between 50 and 59 years old with glioma.

The chain carries TRBV6-6 and TRBJ1-2, with D tentatively TRBD1 (5 bases). Germline-derived CDR1 and CDR2 are MNHNY and SVGAGI (reference sequence). The CDR3 totals 14 residues. V was trimmed by 5 bases and J by 8 bases, leaving 18 bases between them. CDR3 in DNA: TGTGCCAGCAGTGACATGGACACCGTGGTCGGCTACACCTTC. Its translation is CASSDMDTVVGYTF.

The chain combines TRBV4-1 with TRBJ2-5, with D tentatively TRBD2 (5 bases). V gave up 1 base and J gave up 1 base, with 10 bases separating them. The germline V gene has CDR1 MGHRA and CDR2 YSYEKL. This CDR3 has 15 amino acids. The CDR3 protein is CASSQVGRVQETQYF. For the CDR3, the DNA is TGCGCCAGCAGCCAAGTAGGGCGGGTCCAAGAGACCCAGTACTTC.

This clone was seen only once. The chain is built from TRBV19 and TRBJ2-3; D could derive from TRBD1 or TRBD2 (5 bases each). Trimming took off 7 bases at V and 0 bases at J, with 17 bases between the two ends. The CDR3 is 16 residues long. The germline gives CDR1 LNHDA, CDR2 SQIVND (reference sequence). The CDR3 DNA reads TGTGCCAGTACCCGAATGGGGACGGGGAGCACAGATACGCAGTATTTT. It is translated as CASTRMGTGSTDTQYF.

CDR3: CASSLPSGTYEQYF. The CDR3 DNA follows: TGTGCCAGCAGCTTACCCAGCGGTACCTACGAGCAGTACTTC. The chain recombines TRBV11-2 with TRBJ2-7; tentatively, D is TRBD2 (5 bases). Looked up from germline, CDR1 is SGHAT and CDR2 is FQNNGV. The CDR3 length is 14 residues. V shed 2 bases and J shed 2 bases, with 10 bases lying between them.

The chain has TRBV7-2 and TRBJ2-2; perhaps TRBD2 as D (5 bases). The CDR3 runs to 14 residues. Germline V gene lookup returns CDR1 SGHTA and CDR2 FQGNSA. V was shortened by 1 base and J by 7 bases, with 10 bases between the two germline ends. The CDR3 bases are TGTGCCAGCAGCTTAGGAGCGGTTGGCGGGGAGCTGTTTTTT. Encoded protein: CASSLGAVGGELFF.

The chain has TRBV9 and TRBJ1-6, with 7 positions matching TRBD1. This CDR3 region has 15 residues. Germline loops: CDR1 SGDLS, CDR2 YYNGEE. The trim removed 0 bases at V and 8 bases at J, leaving 5 bases unmatched. CDR3 bases: TGTGCCAGCAGCGTAGGACAGGGCAAGGATTCACCCCTCCACTTT. As protein: CASSVGQGKDSPLHF.

The chain carries TRBV28 and TRBJ2-4; 15 bases are shared with TRBD2. Germline V gene lookup returns CDR1 MDHEN and CDR2 SYDVKM. Trimming removed 4 bases from V and 1 base from J; junction bases left unmatched: 14. The CDR3 has 21 residues. In DNA, the CDR3 is TGTGCCAGCAGTTACCAACCCCTTGGGACTAGCGGGAGGCTTGCCAAAAACATTCAGTACTTC. Translating it yields CASSYQPLGTSGRLAKNIQYF.

This clone was seen more than once but under ten times. The CDR3 loop reads CASSKGTETQYF. The CDR3 region has the DNA TGTGCCAGCAGCAAAGGGACAGAGACCCAGTACTTC. The V and J genes are TRBV7-9 and TRBJ2-5, with D possibly being TRBD1 or TRBD2 (5 bases each). The CDR3 loop spans 12 amino acids. The germline gives CDR1 SEHNR, CDR2 FQNEAQ (reference sequence). Deletions cut 5 bases from V and 4 bases from J, with 8 bases between.

The V gene is TRBV10-3, the J gene TRBJ2-7; 7 nucleotides line up with TRBD1. Germline V gene sequence: CDR1 ENHRY, CDR2 SYGVKD. The CDR3 length is 13 residues. V lost 6 bases, J lost 6 bases, and 8 bases stayed unmatched. This CDR3 is CAIRNSTGVEQYF. The CDR3 nucleotides are TGTGCCATCAGAAATTCAACAGGGGTCGAGCAGTACTTC.

The chain has TRBV5-1 and TRBJ1-3; D might be TRBD1 (6 bases). Germline CDR1 and CDR2: SGHRS and YFSETQ. V was pared by 3 bases and J by 3 bases, with 16 bases between. The CDR3 length is 16 residues. This CDR3 reads CASSSGHGKLGNTIYF. The CDR3 nucleotides are TGCGCCAGCAGCTCGGGACATGGAAAGCTTGGAAACACCATATATTTT.

V and J are TRBV7-9 and TRBJ2-7; 10 bases agree with TRBD1. The germline CDR1 and CDR2 sequences are SEHNR and FQNEAQ (reference sequence). J gave up 2 bases and V 5 bases, and 9 bases lay outside the gene matches. The CDR3 runs to 16 residues. The CDR3 DNA follows: TGTGCCAGCAGCCCCATACCGGGACAGGGGACCTACGAGCAGTACTTC. Its protein product is CASSPIPGQGTYEQYF.

The rearrangement joins TRBV7-9 to TRBJ1-1; weak D call: TRBD1 (5 bases). The germline V and J ends were trimmed by 1 base and 11 bases, with 11 bases remaining between them. In germline, CDR1 is SEHNR, CDR2 FQNEAQ (reference sequence). The CDR3 totals 12 residues. The CDR3 DNA reads as TGTGCCAGCAGCTTAGAGAAGGGGAGCGCTTTCTTT. Its translation: CASSLEKGSAFF.

The chain links TRBV5-4 to TRBJ1-2; 9 bases map to TRBD1. The CDR3 covers 14 residues. Germline loops: CDR1 SGHNT, CDR2 YYREEE (reference sequence). Unmatched junction bases numbered 4, after V lost 4 bases and J lost 3 bases. The CDR3 loop is CASSPTGGDYGYTF. The CDR3 nucleotides read TGTGCCAGCAGCCCCACAGGGGGCGACTATGGCTACACCTTC.

CDR3 amino acids: CASSLGAGDPFYEQYF. CDR3 in DNA: TGCGCCAGCAGCTTGGGAGCAGGGGACCCATTCTACGAGCAGTACTTC. This sequence joins TRBV5-1 and TRBJ2-7, with D perhaps matching TRBD1 (6 bases). The germline gives CDR1 SGHRS, CDR2 YFSETQ. The CDR3 extends over 16 amino acids. The V and J ends lost 0 bases and 3 bases respectively, with 16 bases between them.

The V call is TRBV6-1, the J call TRBJ2-7, with TRBD2 as a possible D gene (6 bases). CDR3 length: 16 residues. V was cut by 4 bases and J by 1 base, with 17 bases left in between. Per the germline V gene, CDR1 is MNHNS and CDR2 is SASEGT. The CDR3 here is CASSARGGTKSYEQYF. CDR3 nucleotide sequence: TGTGCCAGCAGTGCCCGTGGAGGGACGAAATCCTACGAGCAGTACTTC.

The V gene is TRBV28, the J gene TRBJ2-3, with D uncertain. This CDR3 spans 15 amino acids. V gave up 3 bases and J gave up 0 bases, with 10 bases separating them. The germline V gene encodes CDR1 MDHEN and CDR2 SYDVKM. CDR3 DNA sequence: TGTGCCAGCAGTTTCTGGGGATCCAGCACAGATACGCAGTATTTT. It specifies CASSFWGSSTDTQYF.

This clone was counted only a few times. The gene calls are TRBV7-2 and TRBJ1-1, with D unresolved. Trimming took off 2 bases at V and 0 bases at J, with 4 bases between the two ends. Germline lookup yields CDR1 SGHTA and CDR2 FQGNSA. The CDR3 is 13 residues long. The CDR3 protein is CASSLPVNTEAFF. CDR3 coding DNA: TGTGCCAGCAGCTTACCGGTGAACACTGAAGCTTTCTTT. Complete variable domain (other parts from reference TRBV7-2 and TRBJ1-1): GAGVSQSPSNKVTEKGKDVELRCDPISGHTALYWYRQSLGQGLEFLIYFQGNSAPDKSGLPSDRFSAERTGGSVSTLTIQRTQQEDSAVYLCASSLPVNTEAFFGQGTRLTVV.

The chain links TRBV9 to TRBJ2-1; D may be TRBD2 (6 bases). Germline V gene sequence: CDR1 SGDLS, CDR2 YYNGEE. The CDR3 runs to 13 residues. Trimming took off 3 bases at V and 7 bases at J, with 11 bases between the two ends. Written as DNA, the CDR3 is TGTGCCAGCAGCGCGTGGACTAAAAATGAGCAGTTCTTC. Residues: CASSAWTKNEQFF.

The rearrangement joins TRBV5-5 to TRBJ2-7, with D possibly matching TRBD2 (5 bases). Germline CDR1 reads SGHKS; CDR2 reads YYEKEE (reference sequence). The CDR3 totals 16 residues. The V gene lost 6 bases and the J gene lost 2 bases, with 21 bases spanning the gap. CDR3 region: CASTLSPGGSPYEQYF. CDR3 coding DNA: TGTGCCAGCACTCTCTCCCCCGGCGGGTCTCCCTACGAGCAGTACTTC.

The chain recombines TRBV9 with TRBJ2-5; D might be TRBD2 (6 bases). Per the germline V gene, CDR1 is SGDLS and CDR2 is YYNGEE. The V end was cut by 3 bases, the J end by 5 bases, with 11 bases between. There are 13 residues in the CDR3. CDR3: CASSGGGMETQYF. The CDR3 region has the DNA TGTGCCAGCAGCGGCGGCGGGATGGAGACCCAGTACTTC.